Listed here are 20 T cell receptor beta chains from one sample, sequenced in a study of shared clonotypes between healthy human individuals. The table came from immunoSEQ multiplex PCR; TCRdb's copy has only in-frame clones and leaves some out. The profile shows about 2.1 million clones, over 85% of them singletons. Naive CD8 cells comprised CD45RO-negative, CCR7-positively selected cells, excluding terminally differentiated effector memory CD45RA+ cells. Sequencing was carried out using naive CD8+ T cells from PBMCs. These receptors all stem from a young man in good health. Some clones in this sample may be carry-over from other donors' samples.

This CDR3 reads CASSPTVGYSNQPQHF. Written as DNA, the CDR3 is TGTGCCAGCAGCCCCACGGTGGGATATAGCAATCAGCCCCAGCATTTT. This chain joins TRBV7-6 and TRBJ1-5; D uncertain. Per germline, CDR1 SGHVS and CDR2 FNYEAQ. Deletions cut 5 bases from V and 0 bases from J, with 14 bases between. The CDR3 sequence is 16 residues long.

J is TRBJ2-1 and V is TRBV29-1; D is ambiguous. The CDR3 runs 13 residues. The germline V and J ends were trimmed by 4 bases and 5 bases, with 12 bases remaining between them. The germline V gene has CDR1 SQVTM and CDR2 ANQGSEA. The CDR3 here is CSVVGRINNEQFF. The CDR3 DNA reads TGCAGCGTTGTGGGCAGGATTAACAATGAGCAGTTCTTC.

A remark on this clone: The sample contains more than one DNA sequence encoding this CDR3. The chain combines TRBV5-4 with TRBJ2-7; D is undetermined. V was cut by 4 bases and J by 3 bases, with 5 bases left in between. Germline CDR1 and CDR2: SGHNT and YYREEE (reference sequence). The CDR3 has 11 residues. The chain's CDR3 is CASSADYEQYF. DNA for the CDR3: TGTGCCAGCAGCGCCGACTACGAGCAGTACTTC.

CDR3 DNA: TGTGCCAGCAGTTCCCTAACTAGCGGGGCACCATACGAGCAGTACTTC. It yields the protein CASSSLTSGAPYEQYF. The chain couples TRBV28 to TRBJ2-7; TRBD2 agrees at 10 bases. V dropped 4 bases and J dropped 4; count of bases not matched to a gene: 10. The CDR3 runs 16 residues. Germline V CDR1 and CDR2: MDHEN, SYDVKM.

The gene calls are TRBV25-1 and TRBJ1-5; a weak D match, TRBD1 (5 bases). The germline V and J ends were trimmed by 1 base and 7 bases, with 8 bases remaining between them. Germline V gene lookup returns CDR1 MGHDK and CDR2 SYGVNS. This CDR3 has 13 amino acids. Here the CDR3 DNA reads TGTGCCAGCAGTGAATCTCGGGGCCAGCCCCAGCATTTT. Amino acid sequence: CASSESRGQPQHF.

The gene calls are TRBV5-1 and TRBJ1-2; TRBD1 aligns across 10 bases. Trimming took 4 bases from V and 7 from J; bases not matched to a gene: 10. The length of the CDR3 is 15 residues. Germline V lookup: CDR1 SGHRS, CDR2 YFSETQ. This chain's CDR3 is CASSPPDRGKPGYTF. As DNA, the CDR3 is TGCGCCAGCAGCCCTCCGGACAGGGGGAAGCCTGGCTACACCTTC.

The CDR3, as DNA: TGTGCCAGTAGTATAGACGGGGAGACAAGCTATGGCTACACCTTC. Protein: CASSIDGETSYGYTF. The J gene is TRBJ1-2, the V gene TRBV19; no clear D. CDR1 and CDR2 (germline): LNHDA, SQIVND (reference sequence). There are 15 residues in the CDR3. With 0 bases removed from V and 4 bases from J, the gap between germline ends came to 12 bases. Together with reference TRBV19 and TRBJ1-2, the CDR3 gives the full variable domain: DGGITQSPKYLFRKEGQNVTLSCEQNLNHDAMYWYRQDPGQGLRLIYYSQIVNDFQKGDIAEGYSVSREKKESFPLTVTSAQKNPTAFYLCASSIDGETSYGYTFGSGTRLTVV.

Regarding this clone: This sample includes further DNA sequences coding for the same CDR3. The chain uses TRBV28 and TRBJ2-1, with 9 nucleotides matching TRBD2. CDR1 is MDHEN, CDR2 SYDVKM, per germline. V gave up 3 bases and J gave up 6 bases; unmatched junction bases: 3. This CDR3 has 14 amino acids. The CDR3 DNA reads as TGTGCCAGCAGTTTGGGACTAGCTGGCAATGAGCAGTTCTTC. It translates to CASSLGLAGNEQFF. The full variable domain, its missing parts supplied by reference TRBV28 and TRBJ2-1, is DVKVTQSSRYLVKRTGEKVFLECVQDMDHENMFWYRQDPGLGLRLIYFSYDVKMKEKGDIPEGYSVSREKKERFSLILESASTNQTSMYLCASSLGLAGNEQFFGPGTRLTVL.

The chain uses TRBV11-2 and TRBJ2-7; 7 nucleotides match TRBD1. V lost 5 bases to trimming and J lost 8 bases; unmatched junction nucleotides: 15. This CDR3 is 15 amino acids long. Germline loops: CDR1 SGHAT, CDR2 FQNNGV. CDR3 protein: CASSPQRDSVFKQYF. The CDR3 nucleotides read TGTGCCAGCAGCCCCCAACGGGACAGCGTTTTCAAGCAGTACTTC.

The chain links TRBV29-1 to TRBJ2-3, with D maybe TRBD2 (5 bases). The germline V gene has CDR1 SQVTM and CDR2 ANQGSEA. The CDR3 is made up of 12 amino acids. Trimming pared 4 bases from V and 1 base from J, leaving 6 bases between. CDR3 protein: CSVAGGTDTQYF. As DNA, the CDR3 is TGCAGCGTTGCCGGGGGCACAGATACGCAGTATTTT.

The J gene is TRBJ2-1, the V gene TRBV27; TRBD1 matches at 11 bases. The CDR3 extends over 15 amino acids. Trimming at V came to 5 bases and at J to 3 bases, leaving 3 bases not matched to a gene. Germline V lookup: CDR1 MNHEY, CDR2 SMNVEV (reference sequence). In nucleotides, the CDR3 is TGTGCCAGCAGTCACGGGACAGGGGGCTACAATGAGCAGTTCTTC. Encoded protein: CASSHGTGGYNEQFF.

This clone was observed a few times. CDR3 sequence reads: CASSQTGGSDGYTF. DNA of the CDR3: TGCGCCAGCAGCCAAACAGGGGGCTCTGATGGCTACACCTTC. V gene TRBV4-1 combines with J gene TRBJ1-2; 9 nucleotides align to TRBD1. The CDR3 extends over 14 amino acids. The junction had 4 bases not matched to a gene; V was cut back by 2 bases and J by 6 bases. The germline V gene encodes CDR1 MGHRA and CDR2 YSYEKL.

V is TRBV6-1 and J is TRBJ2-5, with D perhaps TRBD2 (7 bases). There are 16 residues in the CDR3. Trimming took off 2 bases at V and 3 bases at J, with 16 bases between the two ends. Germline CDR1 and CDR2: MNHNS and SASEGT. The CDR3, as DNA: TGTGCCAGCAGTGAAAGAAGGGGGACTACAAAAGAGACCCAGTACTTC. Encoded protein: CASSERRGTTKETQYF.

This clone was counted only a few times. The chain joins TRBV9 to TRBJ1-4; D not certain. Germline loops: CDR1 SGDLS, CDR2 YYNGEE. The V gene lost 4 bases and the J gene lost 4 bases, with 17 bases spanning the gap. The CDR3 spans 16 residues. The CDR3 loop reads CASSPAWLDGNEKLFF. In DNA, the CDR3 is TGTGCCAGCAGCCCTGCCTGGCTAGACGGTAATGAAAAACTGTTTTTT.

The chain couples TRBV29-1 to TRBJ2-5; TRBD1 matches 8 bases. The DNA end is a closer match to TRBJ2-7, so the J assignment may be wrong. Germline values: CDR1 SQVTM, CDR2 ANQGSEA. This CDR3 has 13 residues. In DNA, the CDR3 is TGCAGCGCCCGGACAGGGACGAGCTACGAGCAGTACTTC. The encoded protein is CSARTGTSYEQYF.

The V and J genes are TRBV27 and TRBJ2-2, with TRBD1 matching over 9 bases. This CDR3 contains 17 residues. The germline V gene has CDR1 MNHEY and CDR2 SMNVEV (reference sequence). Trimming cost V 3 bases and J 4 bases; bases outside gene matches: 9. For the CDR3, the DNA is TGTGCCAGCAGTTTGATCTTAGGGACAGGGCCCACCGGGGAGCTGTTTTTT. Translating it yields CASSLILGTGPTGELFF.

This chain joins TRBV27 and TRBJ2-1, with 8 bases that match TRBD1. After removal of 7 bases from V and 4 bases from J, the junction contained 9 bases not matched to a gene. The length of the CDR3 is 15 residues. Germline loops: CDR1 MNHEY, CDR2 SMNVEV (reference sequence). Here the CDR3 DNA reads TGTGCCAGCACTAGGACAGGGCCGGGGTACAATGAGCAGTTCTTC. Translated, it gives CASTRTGPGYNEQFF.

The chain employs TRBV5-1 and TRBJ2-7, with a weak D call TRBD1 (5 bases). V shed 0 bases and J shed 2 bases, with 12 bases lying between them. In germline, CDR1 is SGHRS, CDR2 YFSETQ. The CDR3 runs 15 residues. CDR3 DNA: TGCGCCAGCAGCTTGGTTTCGGACAATCCCTACGAGCAGTACTTC. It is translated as CASSLVSDNPYEQYF.

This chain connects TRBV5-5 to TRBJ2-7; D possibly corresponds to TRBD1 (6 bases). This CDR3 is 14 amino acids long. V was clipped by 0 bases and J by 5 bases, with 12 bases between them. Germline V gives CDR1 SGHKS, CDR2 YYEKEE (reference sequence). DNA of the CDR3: TGTGCCAGCAGCTTGGGGGCAGGGGAGCACGAGCAGTACTTC. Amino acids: CASSLGAGEHEQYF.

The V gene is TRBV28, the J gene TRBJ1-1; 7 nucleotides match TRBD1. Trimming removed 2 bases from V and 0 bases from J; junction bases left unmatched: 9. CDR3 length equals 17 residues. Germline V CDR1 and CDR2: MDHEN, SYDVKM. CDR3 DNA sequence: TGTGCCAGCAGTTTACCCGACAGGGAACCCATGAACACTGAAGCTTTCTTT. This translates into CASSLPDREPMNTEAFF.